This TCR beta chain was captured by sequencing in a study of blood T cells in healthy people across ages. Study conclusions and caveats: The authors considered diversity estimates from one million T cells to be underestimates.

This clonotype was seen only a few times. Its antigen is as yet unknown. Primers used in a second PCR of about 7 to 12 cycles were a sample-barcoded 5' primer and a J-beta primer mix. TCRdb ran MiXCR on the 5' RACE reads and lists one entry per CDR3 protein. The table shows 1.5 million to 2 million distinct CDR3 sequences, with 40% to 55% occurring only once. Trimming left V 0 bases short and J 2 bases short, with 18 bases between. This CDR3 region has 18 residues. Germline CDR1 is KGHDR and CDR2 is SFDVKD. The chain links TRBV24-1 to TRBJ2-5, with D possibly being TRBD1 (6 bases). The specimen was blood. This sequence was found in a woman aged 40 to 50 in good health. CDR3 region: CATSDLWVEPDRQETQYF. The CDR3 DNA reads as TGTGCCACCAGTGATTTGTGGGTCGAGCCGGACAGACAAGAGACCCAGTACTTC.